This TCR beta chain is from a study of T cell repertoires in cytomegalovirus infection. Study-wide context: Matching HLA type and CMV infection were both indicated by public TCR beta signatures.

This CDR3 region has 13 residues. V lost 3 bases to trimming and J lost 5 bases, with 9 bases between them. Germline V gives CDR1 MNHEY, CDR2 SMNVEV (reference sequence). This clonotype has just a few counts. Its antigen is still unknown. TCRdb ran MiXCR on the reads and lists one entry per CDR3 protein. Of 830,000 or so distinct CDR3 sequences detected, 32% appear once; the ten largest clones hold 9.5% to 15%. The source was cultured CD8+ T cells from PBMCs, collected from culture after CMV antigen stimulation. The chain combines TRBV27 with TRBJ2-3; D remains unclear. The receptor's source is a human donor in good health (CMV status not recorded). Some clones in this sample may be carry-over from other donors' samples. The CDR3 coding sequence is TGTGCCAGCAGTTTGGACCGGCTAGATACGCAGTATTTT. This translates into CASSLDRLDTQYF.